The source of this T cell receptor beta chain is a study of response to subunit inactivated influenza vaccine. Study-wide results and limits: It was the authors' suggestion that each seasonal influenza vaccination recruits few new T cells.

The junction had 7 bases not matched to a gene; V was cut back by 10 bases and J by 0 bases. Germline V CDR1 and CDR2: MNHEY, SMNVEV (reference sequence). This CDR3 spans 14 amino acids. MiXCR was run by TCRdb on the RT-PCR reads, yielding one entry per CDR3 protein. The sample contains about 700,000 distinct CDR3 sequences, 12% to 15% of which appear only once. This clonotype was picked up many times. Its antigen is not known. The chain links TRBV27 to TRBJ2-7; 9 positions match TRBD1. The source of this sequence is a man in his fifties who received an inactivated influenza vaccine. This sample comprised PBMCs from blood, obtained roughly 15 days before vaccination. The CDR3 nucleotides read TGTGCCATTAAAACGACAGGGGGCTCCTACGAGCAGTACTTC. Translated, it gives CAIKTTGGSYEQYF.